The sequence of this T cell receptor beta chain was determined in a study of CD8+ T cells in alopecia areata. Study background: Tofacitinib administration to treated patients was oral, at 5 to 10 mg twice daily.

cDNA reverse transcribed from extracted RNA served as the sequencing template. Some clones are missing from TCRdb's copy, which holds only in-frame ones; the method was immunoSEQ multiplex PCR. The sample lists 90,000 to 150,000 clones; around two fifths were seen once. CD4+ and CD8+ T cells were sorted from PBMCs. The CDR3 is 16 residues long. V shed 1 base and J shed 2 bases, with 15 bases lying between them. Germline CDR1 MGHRA, CDR2 YSYEKL. The clonotype originates from a human donor with alopecia areata. The J gene is TRBJ2-7, the V gene TRBV4-1; D not certain. Sequencing used CD4+ T cells sorted from blood. The CDR3: CASSQVGLLFTYEQYF. The CDR3 coding sequence is TGCGCCAGCAGCCAAGTGGGCTTGCTTTTTACCTACGAGCAGTACTTC.